Below, one TCR beta chain is given with its context. No cognate antigen has been identified for it. Within one base of it there is no much larger clone, and no base qualities were kept. The library relied on 5' RACE. For sequencing, an Illumina HiSeq 2500 was employed. A second about 6 to 11 cycle PCR used a sample-barcoded 5' primer and a J-beta primer mix. Each TCR beta cDNA molecule received a unique molecular identifier from a template-switch 5' adaptor carrying 12 random nucleotides. Each sample yielded at least 2.5 million CDR3-containing paired-end reads. The Mint cDNA synthesis kit, primed by a TRBC-specific oligonucleotide, was used to synthesize first-strand cDNA from all RNA. Following uracil-DNA glycosylase treatment, a first 18-cycle PCR with universal primers M1SS and BC2_uni_R was performed on all cDNA. Under the source paper's analysis protocol: Normalization of each sample was performed by random selection of 1 million high-quality reads, each carrying a distinct molecular identifier. Reads sharing molecular identifiers were discarded rather than binned into consensus sequences. MiTCR, with a Q25 quality threshold and the strictest error-elimination algorithm, was used for CDR3 identification, clonotype clustering and error correction. A nonparametric unseen species model with Euler transformation was used to estimate lower-bound total TCR beta diversity. TCRdb reprocessed the public reads (quality trimming at Q25 with fastp, clone calling with MiXCR) and kept in-frame beta chains. Duplicate CDR3 protein sequences are folded into a single record with the most common DNA and genes. In this record, the V and J calls reflect TCRdb's handling and not the investigators' own analysis. The sample data list about 800,000 distinct CDR3 sequences, and around 45% of these were observed just once. The ten most abundant clones make up over 15% of the sample.

This specimen comes from a study of blood T cells in healthy people across ages (dated by TCRdb to between 2015 and 2017). Context from the whole study: In model experiments, template switching captured about one uniquely barcoded TCR beta cDNA molecule for every two T cells. The study measured age-related changes in TCR beta repertoire diversity using deep sequencing normalized with unique cDNA molecular identifiers. The donors were split into four age groups: young (average 16 years), middle-aged (over 35), aged (approximately 59) and long-lived (roughly 86). To avoid experimental bias, donors of different ages were distributed randomly across sequencing lanes. For two donors (one aged 18 to 30 and one aged 80 or older), the study analyzed two additional independent replicas of 1 million unique cDNA reads from the same blood draw.

V is pruned by 6 bases and J by 1 base, leaving 7 bases of the junction without a gene match. The CDR3 spans 15 residues, from the cysteine through the phenylalanine. Only the CDR3 DNA is retained, 45 bases long and in frame from the first base. CDR1 and CDR2 are read off the germline V gene as MNHEY and SVGAGI. Summary of the overall study and its limitations: Estimates of total diversity based on one million sequenced T cells were regarded as lower bounds and as underestimates. A strong correlation was found between observed TCR beta diversity and the percentage of naive T cells measured by flow cytometry. Observed TCR beta diversity per million T cells fell roughly linearly with age, and a significant reduction was already apparent by age about 43. Because donor CMV infection status was unknown, age-related changes in expanded clonotypes were potentially confounded. Compared with the aged group, more naive CD4+ T cells, fewer expanded clones and increased TCR diversity were shown by the long-lived group, suggesting age selection. Bulk unsorted PBMC profiling prevented conclusive comparison of naive and antigen-experienced compartments.

Systemically healthy Caucasian individuals from Russia, approximately 39 in total and aged about 6 to 100 years, were included as donors. Each donor gave ten milliliters of peripheral blood, collected into EDTA-treated Vacutainer tubes. Ficoll-Paque density-gradient centrifugation was used to isolate PBMCs, with at least 7 million obtained per sample. Total RNA was extracted from PBMCs with Trizol reagent, with at least 6 micrograms obtained per sample. Naive CD45RAhigh/CD27high T cell percentages were measured by flow cytometry on a PBMC aliquot from every donor. This TCR was recovered from an elderly man in good health. The chain is assembled from TRBV6-5 and TRBJ2-7; 9 bases in the middle match TRBD1. The sample consisted of blood. The nucleotide sequence is given as TGTGCCAGCAGGTATTCCGGGACAGGGTCCTACGAGCAGTACTTC. This gives the protein CASRYSGTGSYEQYF.